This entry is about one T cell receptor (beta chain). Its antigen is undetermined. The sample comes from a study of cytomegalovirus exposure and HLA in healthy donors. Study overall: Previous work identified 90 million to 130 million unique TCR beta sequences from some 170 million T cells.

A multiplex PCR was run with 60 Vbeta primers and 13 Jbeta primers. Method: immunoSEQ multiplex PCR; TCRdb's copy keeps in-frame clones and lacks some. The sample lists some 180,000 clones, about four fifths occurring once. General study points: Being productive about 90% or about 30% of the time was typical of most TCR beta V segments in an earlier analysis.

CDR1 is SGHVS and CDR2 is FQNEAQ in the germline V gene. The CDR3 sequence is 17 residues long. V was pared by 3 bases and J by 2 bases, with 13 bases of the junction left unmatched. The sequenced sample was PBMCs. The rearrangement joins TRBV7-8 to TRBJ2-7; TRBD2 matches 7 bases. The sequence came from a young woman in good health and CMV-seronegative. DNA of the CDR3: TGTGCCAGCAGCTTTTATCACGGGTCTAGCGGAGCCTACGAGCAGTACTTC. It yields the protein CASSFYHGSSGAYEQYF.